The clone carrying this T cell receptor (beta chain) has at least ten counts. TCRdb passed the 5' RACE reads through MiXCR, listing each CDR3 protein once. This table holds 90,000 to 120,000 distinct CDR3 sequences, around 10% found once. This record belongs to a study of T-cell memory formation after mild COVID-19. Background on the study: Most TCR clusters belonged to a single donor.

Trimming removed 0 bases from V and 5 bases from J, with 13 bases in between. Germline V gene lookup returns CDR1 DFQATT and CDR2 SNEGSKA (reference sequence). This CDR3 contains 14 residues. The chain has TRBV20-1 and TRBJ1-1; weak D call: TRBD1 (5 bases). The TCR originated in a man younger than 35 who had mild COVID-19 (a few samples of this study predate the infection). Cell type and time point are not known. The sequenced material came from PBMCs or a T cell subset sorted from them (not recorded which). The CDR3 here is CSARDLGGGTEAFF. DNA of the CDR3: TGCAGTGCTAGAGATCTTGGGGGAGGGACTGAAGCTTTCTTT.